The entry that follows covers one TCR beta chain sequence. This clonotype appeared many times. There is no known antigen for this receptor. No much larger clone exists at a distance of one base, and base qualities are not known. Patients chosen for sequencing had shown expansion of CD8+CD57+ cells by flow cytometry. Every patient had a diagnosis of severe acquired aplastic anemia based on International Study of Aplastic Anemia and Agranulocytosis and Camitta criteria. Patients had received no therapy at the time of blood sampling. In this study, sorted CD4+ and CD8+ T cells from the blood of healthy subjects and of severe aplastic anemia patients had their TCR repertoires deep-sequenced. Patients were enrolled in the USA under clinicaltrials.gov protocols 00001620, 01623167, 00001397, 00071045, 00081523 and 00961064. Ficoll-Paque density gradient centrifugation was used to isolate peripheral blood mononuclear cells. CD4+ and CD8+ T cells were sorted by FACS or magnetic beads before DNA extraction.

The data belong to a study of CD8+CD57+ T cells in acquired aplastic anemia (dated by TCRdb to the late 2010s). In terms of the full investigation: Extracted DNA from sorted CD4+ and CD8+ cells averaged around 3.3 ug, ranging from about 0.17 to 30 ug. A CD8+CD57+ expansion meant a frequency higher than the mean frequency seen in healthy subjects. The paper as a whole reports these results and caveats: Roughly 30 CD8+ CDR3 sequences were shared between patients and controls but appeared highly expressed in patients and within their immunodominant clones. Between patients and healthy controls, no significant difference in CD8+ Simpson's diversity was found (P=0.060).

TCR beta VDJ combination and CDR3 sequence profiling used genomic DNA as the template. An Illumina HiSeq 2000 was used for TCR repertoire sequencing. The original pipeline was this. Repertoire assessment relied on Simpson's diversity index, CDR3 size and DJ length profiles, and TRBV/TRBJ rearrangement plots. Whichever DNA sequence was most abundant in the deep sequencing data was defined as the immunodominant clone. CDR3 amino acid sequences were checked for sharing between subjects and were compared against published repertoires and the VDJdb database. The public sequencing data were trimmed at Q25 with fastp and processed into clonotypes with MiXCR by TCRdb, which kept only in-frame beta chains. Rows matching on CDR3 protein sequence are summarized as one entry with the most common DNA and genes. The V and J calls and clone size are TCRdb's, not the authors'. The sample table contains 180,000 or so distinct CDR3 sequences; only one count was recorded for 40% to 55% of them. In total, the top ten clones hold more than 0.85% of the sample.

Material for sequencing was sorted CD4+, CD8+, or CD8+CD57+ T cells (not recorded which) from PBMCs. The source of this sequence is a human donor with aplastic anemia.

CDR3 reads: CAVAEGGPHTQYF. The DNA sequence is TGTGCCGTCGCTGAGGGGGGGCCGCATACGCAGTATTTT. The chain is encoded by TRBV12-3 or TRBV12-4 joined to TRBJ2-3; a tentative D call is TRBD2 (7 bases match). V is clipped by 11 bases and J by 7 bases, and the sequence between their germline boundaries is 19 bases long. The CDR3 goes from the cysteine to the phenylalanine over 13 residues. Only the CDR3 DNA is retained, 39 bases long and in frame from the first base.